This record covers a single TCR beta chain. Antigen: not known. This sample was taken from a study of persistence of HIV-infected CD4 T cells. Study-wide points: Antigen-responding cells were enriched for degenerate expanded CDR3beta sequences. CMV- and Gag-responding cells had lower TCRbeta richness than CD3/CD28-responding cells.

Stimulation used approximately 10 ug/mL lysate from CMV-infected fibroblasts. Memory cells lacking CD40L and CD69 with high CD45RO were sorted. The immunoSEQ assay was version 4, run in survey mode. This table comes from immunoSEQ multiplex PCR, and its TCRdb copy is limited to in-frame clones, with some not included. The sample records roughly 41,000 clones, 65% to 85% being singletons. CDR3 length equals 12 residues. Trimming cost V 6 bases and J 8 bases; bases outside gene matches: 3. CDR1 is SQVTM and CDR2 is ANQGSEA in the germline V gene. This material consisted of CD4+ T cells sorted from PBMCs after roughly 18-hour stimulation, taken from a patient who received antiretroviral therapy. This rearrangement joins TRBV29-1 to TRBJ1-4, with 10 bases that match TRBD1. This receptor was obtained from an adult man with HIV who was CMV-seropositive. This CDR3 reads CSVGQGREKLFF. The DNA for the CDR3 is TGCAGCGTGGGACAGGGGAGAGAAAAACTGTTTTTT.